The rows below give T cell receptor beta chains drawn from one sample of a study of blood T cells in healthy people across ages. TCRdb used MiXCR to reprocess the 5' RACE reads, holding one entry per CDR3 protein. The sample holds more than 650,000 distinct CDR3 sequences, roughly 25% seen once. The same sample was also studied in work on T cells of mothers and their children.

Material for sequencing was blood. These receptors were obtained from a boy aged 10-17 years in good health. The CDR3 runs from the conserved cysteine through the conserved F or W. D genes are given only for firm matches. Part of the rows lack a size; the others show once, few, many or a class for expanded clones.

TRBJ2-7 TRBV4-1 TRBD1 . TGCGCCAGCAGCCTCGGACAGGGATCGGGCGAGCAGTACTTC CASSLGQGSGEQYF
TRBJ2-1 TRBV30 TRBD2 few TGTGCCTGGAGTAGTCGGGGCGGGGGGAATGAGCAGTTCTTC CAWSSRGGGNEQFF
TRBJ1-2 TRBV6-5 . . TGTGCCAGCAGTTACTCTGGAGGGGGGATGAACTATGGCTACACCTTC CASSYSGGGMNYGYTF
TRBJ1-3 TRBV9 . . TGTGCCAGCAGCACAGGGTTTTCTGGAAACACCATATATTTT CASSTGFSGNTIYF
TRBJ2-7 TRBV29-1 . . TGCAGCGTTGAAGGCCCCTGGATTCAATACGAGCAGTACTTC CSVEGPWIQYEQYF
TRBJ1-2 TRBV11-2 . . TGTGCCAGCAGCTTTAATCGCCAACGCTACACCTTC CASSFNRQRYTF
TRBJ2-5 TRBV5-1 . few TGCGCCAGCAGTGAGTCAGAAGAGACCCAGTACTTC CASSESEETQYF
TRBJ2-2 TRBV24-1 TRBD1 . TGTGCCACCAGTGATTCACAGGGGTCCGGGGAGCTGTTTTTT CATSDSQGSGELFF
TRBJ2-5 TRBV20-1 TRBD2 . TGCAGTGCCGACCCCGGGAGGGGAGGTAAAGAGACCCAGTACTTC CSADPGRGGKETQYF
TRBJ2-1 TRBV2 . . TGTGCCAGCAGTGTACTAGCACCCTCCTACAATGAGCAGTTCTTC CASSVLAPSYNEQFF
TRBJ2-1 TRBV6-2/TRBV6-3 . few TGTGCCAGCAGTGATCCCTCCGGGAGTGGGGGTGAGCAGTTCTTC CASSDPSGSGGEQFF
TRBJ2-6 TRBV7-9 . . TGTGCCAGCAGCTTAGCTTTAGGGATCGCTTCTGGGGCCAACGTCCTGACTTTC CASSLALGIASGANVLTF
TRBJ1-1 TRBV18 . few TGTGCCAGCTCGCTCCCCGGGGGGAACACTGAAGCTTTCTTT CASSLPGGNTEAFF
TRBJ2-5 TRBV10-3 . few TGTGCCATCAGCGCCACAGGGATGGTGGGTCAGACCCAGTACTTC CAISATGMVGQTQYF
TRBJ2-5 TRBV7-9 . few TGTGCCACCGCCAGCTCAGGTGGGGGACAAGAGACCCAGTACTTC CATASSGGGQETQYF
TRBJ2-5 TRBV7-3 . few TGTGCCAGCAGCTTAAACGGGCGACTCCAAGAGACCCAGTACTTC CASSLNGRLQETQYF
TRBJ2-4 TRBV5-1 . . TGCGCCAGCAGCCCCCTTGGACGGAGCAACATTCAGTACTTC CASSPLGRSNIQYF
TRBJ1-1 TRBV15 . few TGTGCCACCAGGGACACCAGGACCACTGAAGCTTTCTTT CATRDTRTTEAFF
TRBJ2-5 TRBV3-1 . . TGTGCCAGCAGCCAAGCCGTAGGGGAAGAGACCCAGTACTTC CASSQAVGEETQYF
TRBJ2-2 TRBV28 . few TGTGCCAGCAGCCGGGGGGCGCGATACACCGGGGAGCTGTTTTTT CASSRGARYTGELFF
TRBJ2-1 TRBV20-1 . . TGCAGTGCTAAACCTTGGCGGCAGTTCTTC CSAKPWRQFF
TRBJ1-1 TRBV6-2/TRBV6-3 . . TGTGCCAGCAGTTACCCGGCGACGGATGTGAACACTGAAGCTTTCTTT CASSYPATDVNTEAFF
TRBJ2-5 TRBV12-3/TRBV12-4 TRBD1 few TGTGCCAGCAGTCGGACAGGGACCGGAGAGACCCAGTACTTC CASSRTGTGETQYF
TRBJ2-2 TRBV11-2 . few TGTGCCAGCAGCGCCGGGTCCCTGAACACCGGGGAGCTGTTTTTT CASSAGSLNTGELFF
TRBJ2-7 TRBV12-3/TRBV12-4 . . TGTGCCAGCAGTTTCAGGAGCTATAACGAGCAGTACTTC CASSFRSYNEQYF
TRBJ2-1 TRBV5-1 TRBD2 . TGCGCCAGCAGCTACTATAGCGGGGGACTTGATGAGCAGTTCTTC CASSYYSGGLDEQFF
TRBJ2-3 TRBV19 . . TGTGCCAGTAGTGCAGGATCAAGTCCAGATACGCAGTATTTT CASSAGSSPDTQYF
TRBJ2-3 TRBV19 . few TGTGCCAGTAGTACGGGTCTTTCAGATACGCAGTATTTT CASSTGLSDTQYF
TRBJ2-1 TRBV12-3/TRBV12-4 . few TGTGCCACCGATGAGGGGGGCCTTCACAATGAGCAGTTCTTC CATDEGGLHNEQFF
TRBJ2-5 TRBV10-3 TRBD2 . TGTGCCATCAGTGGCGGCGGGGGGCCTGCCGAGACCCAGTACTTC CAISGGGGPAETQYF
TRBJ1-2 TRBV29-1 . . TGCAGCGTTTCCCCGAATGGCTACACCTTC CSVSPNGYTF
TRBJ1-1 TRBV5-1 TRBD1 many TGCGCCAGCAGCTTGGGACAGGGGATGAACACTGAAGCTTTCTTT CASSLGQGMNTEAFF
TRBJ1-4 TRBV5-1 TRBD1 few TGCGCCAGCAGCTTTGGACAGGGGGCAACTAATGAAAAACTGTTTTTT CASSFGQGATNEKLFF
TRBJ2-5 TRBV18 TRBD1 . TGTGCCAGCTCACCACGGGGGACAGGGTATGGAGAGACCCAGTACTTC CASSPRGTGYGETQYF
TRBJ1-5 TRBV20-1 . . TGCAGTGCCCGGGGGCAGTCCTATCAGCCCCAGCATTTT CSARGQSYQPQHF
TRBJ2-3 TRBV24-1 . . TGTGCCACCAGTGCGGCGGGGTCGAAAGATACGCAGTATTTT CATSAAGSKDTQYF
TRBJ1-1 TRBV28 . . TGTGCCAGCAGTCGCCGGGCAGAGAACACTGAAGCTTTCTTT CASSRRAENTEAFF
TRBJ2-2 TRBV6-2/TRBV6-3 . few TGTGCCACCCGAAGGGGTTCCGGGGAGCTGTTTTTT CATRRGSGELFF
TRBJ1-1 TRBV2 . few TGTGCCAGCAGCGACGGAGTTGTCACTGAAGCTTTCTTT CASSDGVVTEAFF
TRBJ2-1 TRBV28 . few TGTGCCAGCACTTCCGGGGGCCGGTGGGATGAGCAGTTCTTC CASTSGGRWDEQFF
TRBJ2-1 TRBV27 . . TGTGCCAGCAGTTTGCCCCGTAGGGGAGTAAGCGGGTCAGGGATCAATGAGCAGTTCTTC CASSLPRRGVSGSGINEQFF
TRBJ2-5 TRBV28 . . TGTGCCAGCAGTTCGACGAGTAAGCAAGAGACCCAGTACTTC CASSSTSKQETQYF
TRBJ2-7 TRBV2 . . TGTGCCAGCACCCGGTTATTGAGCTCCTACGAGCAGTACTTC CASTRLLSSYEQYF
TRBJ1-3 TRBV3-1 . few TGTGCCAGCAGCCAATTCCCCTGGACGTACGGAAACACCATATATTTT CASSQFPWTYGNTIYF
TRBJ1-2 TRBV9 . . TGTGCCAGCGGAGGGGTCCCTGGATATGGCTACACCTTC CASGGVPGYGYTF
TRBJ2-4 TRBV18 . few TGTGCCAGCTCACCAGGTCAAGCCAAAAACATTCAGTACTTC CASSPGQAKNIQYF